This T cell receptor beta chain was recorded in a study of blood T cell repertoires in COVID-19. Study details: T cells, B-cell-depleted T cells, or PBMCs supplied cDNA or gDNA.

Clones were read by immunoSEQ multiplex PCR, and TCRdb kept only the in-frame ones, dropping some. The table includes 250,000 to 300,000 clones, around 90% detected once. The germline V gene encodes CDR1 SQVTM and CDR2 ANQGSEA. CDR3 length: 15 amino acids. J lost 9 bases, V lost 2 bases, and 13 bases had no gene match. Everyone who took part was 18 to 89 years old, and they came from 20 to 25 US areas. Participants reported their clinical history, and cohort assignment relied on those reports. The chain employs TRBV29-1 and TRBJ2-1; 7 bases are a match to TRBD2. Sequenced input: PBMCs or T cells enriched from blood (not recorded which). The TCR sequence derives from a woman in her 40s with acute COVID-19. CDR3 sequence reads: CSVERGVSRRGEQFF. For the CDR3, the DNA is TGCAGCGTTGAACGGGGGGTCTCCCGGCGGGGTGAGCAGTTCTTC.